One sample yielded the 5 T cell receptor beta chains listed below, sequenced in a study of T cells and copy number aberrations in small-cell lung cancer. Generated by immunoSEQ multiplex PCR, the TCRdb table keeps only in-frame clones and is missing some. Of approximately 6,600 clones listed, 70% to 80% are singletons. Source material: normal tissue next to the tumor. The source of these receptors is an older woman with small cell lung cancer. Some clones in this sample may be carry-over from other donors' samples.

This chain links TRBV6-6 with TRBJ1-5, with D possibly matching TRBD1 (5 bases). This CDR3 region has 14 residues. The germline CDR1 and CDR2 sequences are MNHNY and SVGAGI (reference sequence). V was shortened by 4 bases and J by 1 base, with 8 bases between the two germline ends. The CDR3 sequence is CASSLDTSNQPQHF. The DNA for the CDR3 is TGTGCCAGCAGTTTGGACACAAGCAATCAGCCCCAGCATTTT.

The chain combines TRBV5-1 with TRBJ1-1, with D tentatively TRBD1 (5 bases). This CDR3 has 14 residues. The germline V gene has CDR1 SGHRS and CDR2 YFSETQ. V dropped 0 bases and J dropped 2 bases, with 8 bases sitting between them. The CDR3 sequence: CASSLETGNTEAFF. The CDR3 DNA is TGCGCCAGCAGCTTGGAAACAGGCAACACTGAAGCTTTCTTT. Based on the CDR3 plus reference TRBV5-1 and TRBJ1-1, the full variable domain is KAGVTQTPRYLIKTRGQQVTLSCSPISGHRSVSWYQQTPGQGLQFLFEYFSETQRNKGNFPGRFSGRQFSNSRSEMNVSTLELGDSALYLCASSLETGNTEAFFGQGTRLTVV.

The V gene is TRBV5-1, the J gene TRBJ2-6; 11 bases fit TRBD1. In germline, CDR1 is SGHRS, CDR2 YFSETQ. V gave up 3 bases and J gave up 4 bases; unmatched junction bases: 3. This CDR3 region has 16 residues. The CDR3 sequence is CASSWTGGGGANVLTF. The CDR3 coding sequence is TGCGCCAGCAGCTGGACAGGGGGCGGCGGGGCCAACGTCCTGACTTTC. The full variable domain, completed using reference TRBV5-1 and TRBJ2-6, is KAGVTQTPRYLIKTRGQQVTLSCSPISGHRSVSWYQQTPGQGLQFLFEYFSETQRNKGNFPGRFSGRQFSNSRSEMNVSTLELGDSALYLCASSWTGGGGANVLTFGAGSRLTVL.

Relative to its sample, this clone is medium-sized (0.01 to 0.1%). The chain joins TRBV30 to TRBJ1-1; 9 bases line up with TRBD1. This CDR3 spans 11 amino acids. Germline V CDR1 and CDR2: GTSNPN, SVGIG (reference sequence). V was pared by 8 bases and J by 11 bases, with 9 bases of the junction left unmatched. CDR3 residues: CAGDREGRAFF. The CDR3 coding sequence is TGTGCCGGGGACAGGGAGGGAAGGGCTTTCTTT.

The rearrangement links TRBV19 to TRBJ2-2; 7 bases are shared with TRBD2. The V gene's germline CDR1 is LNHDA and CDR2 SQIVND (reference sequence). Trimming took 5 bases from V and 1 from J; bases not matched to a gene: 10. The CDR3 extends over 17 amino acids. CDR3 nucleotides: TGTGCCAGTAGTTCCCCCCGCCCGGGGGGGAACACCGGGGAGCTGTTTTTT. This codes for CASSSPRPGGNTGELFF.